These 24 T cell receptor beta chains share one sample of origin, sequenced in a study of blood T cell repertoires in COVID-19. Sequenced by immunoSEQ multiplex PCR; TCRdb stores in-frame clones only, minus some. The table lists around 300,000 clones, about 87% of them singletons. What was sequenced was PBMCs or T cells enriched from blood (not recorded which). All receptors come from a woman aged 50 to 65 who had recovered from COVID-19.

The chain has TRBV20-1 and TRBJ1-1; D remains ambiguous. The CDR3 has 14 residues. The germline CDR1 and CDR2 sequences are DFQATT and SNEGSKA (reference sequence). V lost 3 bases to trimming and J lost 7 bases, with 18 bases between them. The DNA for the CDR3 is TGCAGTGCTAGTCCGAGTATTCCGGAGCGTGAAGCTTTCTTT. It specifies CSASPSIPEREAFF.

The chain recombines TRBV19 with TRBJ2-7, with TRBD2 as a possible D gene (7 bases). This CDR3 is built from 16 residues. The V gene lost 7 bases and the J gene lost 3 bases, with 22 bases spanning the gap. Germline CDR1 and CDR2: LNHDA and SQIVND (reference sequence). This CDR3 is CASTKGPGGPLYEQYF. CDR3 bases: TGTGCCAGTACCAAAGGCCCGGGGGGCCCGCTCTACGAGCAGTACTTC.

J is TRBJ1-2 and V is TRBV12-5; D is unclear. CDR3 length equals 13 residues. Germline V CDR1 and CDR2: LGHNT, FRNRAP. Trimming removed 7 bases at V and 4 bases at J, with 13 bases between. The CDR3 is CASAPGLGYGYTF. The CDR3 DNA is TGTGCTAGTGCCCCAGGTCTCGGCTATGGCTACACCTTC.

V usage is TRBV4-3 and J usage is TRBJ1-5; TRBD1 agrees at 7 bases. There are 15 residues in the CDR3. V trimming: 1 base; J trimming: 10 bases; junction bases outside the gene matches: 10. Germline CDR1 LGHNA, CDR2 YSLEER. CDR3 loop: CASSQGARGGSPQHF. In DNA form, the CDR3 reads TGCGCCAGCAGCCAAGGGGCCCGAGGGGGCAGCCCCCAGCATTTT.

The chain couples TRBV29-1 to TRBJ2-3; D gene ambiguous. Trimming left V 7 bases short and J 0 bases short, with 5 bases between. The CDR3 totals 11 residues. Germline lookup yields CDR1 SQVTM and CDR2 ANQGSEA. CDR3 bases: TGCAGCGCCACTAGCACAGATACGCAGTATTTT. Its protein is CSATSTDTQYF.

The J gene is TRBJ1-5, the V gene TRBV28; no clear D. V was cut by 5 bases and J by 0 bases, with 11 bases left in between. The germline V gene has CDR1 MDHEN and CDR2 SYDVKM. This CDR3 comprises 15 residues. The CDR3: CASSPADYSNQPQHF. The CDR3 DNA reads as TGTGCCAGCAGTCCCGCGGACTATAGCAATCAGCCCCAGCATTTT.

This sequence joins TRBV6-5 and TRBJ1-5; a weak D match, TRBD1 (6 bases). The CDR3 is 14 amino acids. Trimming removed 11 bases from V and 2 bases from J, with 16 bases in between. CDR1 and CDR2 from the germline V gene are MNHEY and SVGAGI. The CDR3, as DNA: TGTGCCTGGAAGAGCAGGGGCGGCAATCAGCCCCAGCATTTT. Translating gives CAWKSRGGNQPQHF.

The chain carries TRBV28 and TRBJ1-5, with 10 positions matching TRBD1. The germline V gene has CDR1 MDHEN and CDR2 SYDVKM. J was trimmed by 3 bases and V by 5 bases; bases with no gene match: 7. The CDR3 extends over 16 amino acids. The CDR3 region is CASSPMDRGFNQPQHF. CDR3 sequence (DNA): TGTGCCAGCAGTCCTATGGACAGGGGGTTCAATCAGCCCCAGCATTTT.

This chain joins TRBV6-2 or TRBV6-3 and TRBJ2-7; D not certain. V gave up 5 bases and J gave up 6 bases, with 8 bases separating them. The CDR3 is 11 amino acids. Per the germline V gene, CDR1 is MNHEY and CDR2 is SVGEGT. The CDR3 region is CASSSLLEQYF. In DNA, the CDR3 is TGTGCCAGCAGTAGTTTACTCGAGCAGTACTTC.

This rearrangement joins TRBV7-2 to TRBJ1-3; D remains unclear. V was shortened by 1 base and J by 2 bases, with 6 bases between the two germline ends. Looked up from germline, CDR1 is SGHTA and CDR2 is FQGNSA. The CDR3 spans 14 residues. The DNA for the CDR3 is TGTGCCAGCAGCTTAGGCGGGACTGGAAACACCATATATTTT. Amino acid sequence: CASSLGGTGNTIYF.

The rearrangement joins TRBV19 to TRBJ1-1; TRBD1 might be the D (6 bases). CDR1 LNHDA and CDR2 SQIVND come from the germline V gene (reference sequence). V was cut by 1 base and J by 9 bases, with 21 bases left in between. The CDR3 extends over 16 amino acids. CDR3 in amino acids: CASSIVSPRQGSKAFF. The CDR3 nucleotides are TGTGCCAGTAGTATAGTTTCCCCGCGGCAGGGGAGTAAAGCTTTCTTT.

The V gene is TRBV6-2 or TRBV6-3, the J gene TRBJ1-4, with a tentative D call TRBD1 (5 bases). V shed 2 bases and J shed 5 bases, with 12 bases lying between them. The CDR3 is 15 residues long. The germline CDR1 and CDR2 sequences are MNHEY and SVGEGT. CDR3 residues: CASSYNHGQNEKLFF. The CDR3 DNA follows: TGTGCCAGCAGTTACAATCACGGACAAAATGAAAAACTGTTTTTT.

Points on this clone: Other DNA sequences in the sample encode the same CDR3. The V gene is TRBV5-1, the J gene TRBJ2-1; 9 bases line up with TRBD2. This CDR3 is built from 15 residues. The ends lost 0 bases at V and 4 bases at J; junction bases unmatched: 2. CDR1 is SGHRS and CDR2 is YFSETQ in the germline V gene. CDR3 sequence: CASSLVAGVYNEQFF. The CDR3 region has the DNA TGCGCCAGCAGCTTGGTAGCGGGAGTGTACAATGAGCAGTTCTTC.

The CDR3 spells CASSGGGTYSDRYGYTF. The DNA for the CDR3 is TGTGCCAGCAGCGGGGGAGGGACGTACTCTGACCGCTATGGCTACACCTTC. This chain uses TRBV9 with TRBJ1-2, with a possible D match to TRBD1 (5 bases). The V end lost 3 bases, the J end lost 4 bases, and 22 bases lay between the germline ends. Germline CDR1 and CDR2: SGDLS and YYNGEE. The CDR3 extends over 17 amino acids.

The chain joins TRBV28 to TRBJ1-5; a possible D gene is TRBD1 (6 bases). This CDR3 contains 13 residues. Germline CDR1 MDHEN, CDR2 SYDVKM. The V end lost 6 bases, the J end lost 2 bases, and 8 bases lay between the germline ends. DNA for the CDR3: TGTGCCAGCAGACAGGGCGGCAATCAGCCCCAGCATTTT. This codes for CASRQGGNQPQHF.

This chain connects TRBV5-1 to TRBJ1-5; a weak D match, TRBD1 (6 bases). The CDR3 length is 13 residues. V was clipped by 4 bases and J by 7 bases, with 12 bases between them. Germline loops: CDR1 SGHRS, CDR2 YFSETQ. CDR3 in amino acids: CASSEQQGQPQHF. CDR3 bases: TGCGCCAGCAGCGAACAACAGGGACAGCCCCAGCATTTT.

The chain employs TRBV5-1 and TRBJ1-5; TRBD1 matches at 7 bases. The J segment lost 1 base and the V segment lost 0 bases, leaving 1 base of the junction unmatched. Germline CDR1 reads SGHRS; CDR2 reads YFSETQ. The CDR3 is 15 residues long. In DNA form, the CDR3 reads TGCGCCAGCAGCTTGGAGGGACAGAGCAATCAGCCCCAGCATTTT. Protein product: CASSLEGQSNQPQHF. Looking up the rest from reference TRBV5-1 and TRBJ1-5 gives the full variable domain: KAGVTQTPRYLIKTRGQQVTLSCSPISGHRSVSWYQQTPGQGLQFLFEYFSETQRNKGNFPGRFSGRQFSNSRSEMNVSTLELGDSALYLCASSLEGQSNQPQHFGDGTRLSIL.

This chain joins TRBV4-1 and TRBJ1-4; 7 bases match TRBD1. The CDR3 loop spans 16 amino acids. The J segment lost 0 bases and the V segment lost 3 bases, leaving 4 bases of the junction unmatched. Germline V gene lookup returns CDR1 MGHRA and CDR2 YSYEKL. CDR3 amino acids: CASSHRQGATNEKLFF. Written as DNA, the CDR3 is TGCGCCAGCAGCCACAGACAGGGTGCAACTAATGAAAAACTGTTTTTT.

The V and J genes are TRBV11-3 and TRBJ2-2; 7 nucleotides line up with TRBD1. V was pared by 6 bases and J by 2 bases, with 9 bases of the junction left unmatched. In germline, CDR1 is SGHNT, CDR2 YENEEA. The CDR3 sequence is 16 residues long. DNA for the CDR3: TGTGCCAGCAGATCCACAGGGGATTCCAACACCGGGGAGCTGTTTTTT. This codes for CASRSTGDSNTGELFF.

The chain employs TRBV6-5 and TRBJ1-5; the D is unclear. Trimming pared 10 bases from V and 3 bases from J, leaving 19 bases between. The CDR3 spans 15 residues. Germline V gene data show CDR1 as MNHEY and CDR2 as SVGAGI. The CDR3 region is CATHSKAGSNQPQHF. In DNA, the CDR3 is TGTGCCACCCACTCCAAAGCGGGGTCCAATCAGCCCCAGCATTTT.

The chain carries TRBV29-1 and TRBJ2-3; unclear D gene. Germline V gene lookup returns CDR1 SQVTM and CDR2 ANQGSEA. V lost 5 bases, J lost 6 bases, and 12 bases lay in between. The CDR3 totals 12 residues. Here the CDR3 reads CSVLRSYDTQYF. The DNA for the CDR3 is TGCAGCGTTTTGAGATCCTATGATACGCAGTATTTT.

This sequence joins TRBV11-2 and TRBJ2-3; 9 bases fit TRBD1. Germline CDR1 reads SGHAT; CDR2 reads FQNNGV. J lost 2 bases, V lost 3 bases, and 9 bases had no gene match. This CDR3 is 17 amino acids long. CDR3 protein: CASSLEFTGGDTDTQYF. The CDR3, as DNA: TGTGCCAGCAGCTTGGAGTTTACAGGGGGCGACACAGATACGCAGTATTTT. Looking up the rest from reference TRBV11-2 and TRBJ2-3 gives the full variable domain: EAGVAQSPRYKIIEKRQSVAFWCNPISGHATLYWYQQILGQGPKLLIQFQNNGVVDDSQLPKDRFSAERLKGVDSTLKIQPAKLEDSAVYLCASSLEFTGGDTDTQYFGPGTRLTVL.

The chain links TRBV28 to TRBJ1-5; perhaps TRBD1 as D (5 bases). The CDR3 extends over 19 amino acids. Germline CDR1 and CDR2: MDHEN and SYDVKM. V was cut by 3 bases and J by 4 bases, with 25 bases left in between. The CDR3 DNA follows: TGTGCCAGCAGTTTTCCGGACCAGAGGGACCGGGAGTCAAATCAGCCCCAGCATTTT. This translates into CASSFPDQRDRESNQPQHF.

This clone has only a few counts. The chain carries TRBV7-9 and TRBJ1-6, with 8 nucleotides matching TRBD1. Germline CDR1 SEHNR, CDR2 FQNEAQ (reference sequence). The V segment lost 4 bases and the J segment 7 bases; nucleotides outside the gene matches: 6. The CDR3 sequence is 15 residues long. Here the CDR3 DNA reads TGTGCCAGCAGCTCCCTCGGACAGGGCAATTCACCCCTCCACTTT. Its translation is CASSSLGQGNSPLHF.